This record looks at one T cell receptor beta chain sequence and its context. What it recognizes is unknown. This record belongs to a study of T cell repertoires in cytomegalovirus infection. At the level of the study: TCR beta signatures that were public indicated CMV infection and matching HLA type. General study results and limits: Ex vivo, HLA-C-restricted CMV-specific TCR beta clonotypes prevailed over the rest of the response.

TCRdb reanalysed the reads using MiXCR and keeps one entry per CDR3 protein. The sample includes about 180,000 distinct CDR3 sequences, approximately 18% of them seen just once. Sequencing used CD8+ T cells from PBMCs. The TCR was taken from a human donor in good health (CMV status not recorded). Some clones in this sample may be carry-over from other donors' samples.

CDR3 in amino acids: CAGDRGRSTDTQYF. The DNA for the CDR3 is TGTGCCGGAGACAGGGGGCGTAGCACAGATACGCAGTATTTT. This chain links TRBV6-1 with TRBJ2-3; TRBD1 aligns across 10 bases. Germline CDR1 reads MNHNS; CDR2 reads SASEGT. Trimming took 11 bases from V and 0 from J; bases not matched to a gene: 5. There are 14 residues in the CDR3.